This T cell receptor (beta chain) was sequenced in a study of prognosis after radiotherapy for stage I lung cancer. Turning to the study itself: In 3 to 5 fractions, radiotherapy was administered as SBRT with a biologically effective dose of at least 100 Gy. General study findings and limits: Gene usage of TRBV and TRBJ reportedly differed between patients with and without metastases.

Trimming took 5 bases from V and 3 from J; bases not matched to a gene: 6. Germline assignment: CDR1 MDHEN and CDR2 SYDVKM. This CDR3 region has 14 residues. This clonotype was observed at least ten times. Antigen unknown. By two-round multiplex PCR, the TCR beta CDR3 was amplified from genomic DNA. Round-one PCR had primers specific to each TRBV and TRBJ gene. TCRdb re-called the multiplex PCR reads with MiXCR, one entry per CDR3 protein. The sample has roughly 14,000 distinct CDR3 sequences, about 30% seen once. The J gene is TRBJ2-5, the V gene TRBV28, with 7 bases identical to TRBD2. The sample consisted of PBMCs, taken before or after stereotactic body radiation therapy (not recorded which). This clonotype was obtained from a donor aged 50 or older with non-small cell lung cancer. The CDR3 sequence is CASSPNLAEETQYF. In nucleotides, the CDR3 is TGTGCCAGCAGTCCCAACCTAGCGGAAGAGACCCAGTACTTC.